The source of this T cell receptor beta chain is a study of cytomegalovirus exposure and HLA in healthy donors. Whole-study findings and limits: In an earlier analysis, productive rearrangement rates for most beta V segments clustered near 87% or 30%. As a later analysis revealed, the rate of TCR association differed by HLA locus, with DRB1 most and HLA-C fewest. Most of the CMV-associated TCR beta chains (in a later analysis) appeared to be HLA-restricted.

Remarks on this clone: What it binds is unknown.

With V trimmed by 2 bases and J by 4 bases, 5 bases remained unmatched. Germline values: CDR1 SGHVS, CDR2 FQNEAQ. The CDR3 totals 16 residues. PCR employed 60 Vbeta and 13 Jbeta primers. Profiling relied on immunoSEQ multiplex PCR, and the TCRdb table lists in-frame clones only, not all of them. This table has fewer than 350,000 clones, 70% to 90% appearing once. This TCR came from a woman between 18 and 30 years old in good health and CMV-seronegative. J is TRBJ2-3 and V is TRBV7-8, with 11 bases matching TRBD2. The sequenced material came from PBMCs. In DNA form, the CDR3 reads TGTGCCAGCAGCTTAACTACTAGCGGGGGATCAGATACGCAGTATTTT. Translated: CASSLTTSGGSDTQYF.